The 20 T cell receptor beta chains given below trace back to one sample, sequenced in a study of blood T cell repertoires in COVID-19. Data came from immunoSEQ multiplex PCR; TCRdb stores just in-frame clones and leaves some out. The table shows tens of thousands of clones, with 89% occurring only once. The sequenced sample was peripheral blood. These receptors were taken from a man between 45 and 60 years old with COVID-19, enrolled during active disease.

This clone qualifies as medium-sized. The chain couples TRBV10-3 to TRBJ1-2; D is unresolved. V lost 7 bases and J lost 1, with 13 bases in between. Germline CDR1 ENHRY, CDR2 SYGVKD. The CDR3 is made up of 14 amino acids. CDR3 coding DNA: TGTGCCATCATGGCAGAATCTCTTAACTATGGCTACACCTTC. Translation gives CAIMAESLNYGYTF.

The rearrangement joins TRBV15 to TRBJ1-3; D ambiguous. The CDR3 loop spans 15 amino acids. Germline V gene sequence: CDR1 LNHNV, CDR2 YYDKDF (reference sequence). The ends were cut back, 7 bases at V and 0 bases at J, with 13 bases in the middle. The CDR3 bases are TGTGCCACCACCCTGGACGGACTCTCTGGAAACACCATATATTTT. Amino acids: CATTLDGLSGNTIYF.

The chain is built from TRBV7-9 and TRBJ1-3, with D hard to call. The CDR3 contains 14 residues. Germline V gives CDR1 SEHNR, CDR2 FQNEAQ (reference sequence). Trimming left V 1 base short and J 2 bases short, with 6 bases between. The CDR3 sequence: CASSLGQTGNTIYF. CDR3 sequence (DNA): TGTGCCAGCAGCTTAGGGCAGACTGGAAACACCATATATTTT.

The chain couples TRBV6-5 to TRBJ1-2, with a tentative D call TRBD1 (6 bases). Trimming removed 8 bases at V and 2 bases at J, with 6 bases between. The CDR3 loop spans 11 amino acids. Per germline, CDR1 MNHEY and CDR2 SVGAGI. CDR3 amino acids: CASGGNYGYTF. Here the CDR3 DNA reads TGTGCCAGCGGGGGCAACTATGGCTACACCTTC.

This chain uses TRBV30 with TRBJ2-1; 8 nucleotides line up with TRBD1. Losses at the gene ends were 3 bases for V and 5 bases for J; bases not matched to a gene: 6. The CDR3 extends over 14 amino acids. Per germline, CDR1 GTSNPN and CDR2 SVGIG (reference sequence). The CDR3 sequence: CAWSRDRGNNEQFF. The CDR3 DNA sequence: TGTGCCTGGAGCCGAGACAGGGGTAACAATGAGCAGTTCTTC.

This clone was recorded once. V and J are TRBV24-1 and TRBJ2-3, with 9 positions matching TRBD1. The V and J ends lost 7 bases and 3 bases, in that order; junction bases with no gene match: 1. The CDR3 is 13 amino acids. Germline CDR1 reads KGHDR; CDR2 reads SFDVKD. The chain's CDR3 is CATSDRGTDTQYF. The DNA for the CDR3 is TGTGCCACCAGCGACAGGGGGACAGATACGCAGTATTTT.

The CDR3 here is CASSLQAGPGQPQHF. CDR3 nucleotide sequence: TGTGCCAGCAGCCTTCAGGCCGGTCCCGGACAGCCCCAGCATTTT. This chain links TRBV9 with TRBJ1-5; no clear D gene. V was shortened by 4 bases and J by 7 bases, with 18 bases between the two germline ends. From germline, CDR1 is SGDLS and CDR2 YYNGEE. This CDR3 region has 15 residues.

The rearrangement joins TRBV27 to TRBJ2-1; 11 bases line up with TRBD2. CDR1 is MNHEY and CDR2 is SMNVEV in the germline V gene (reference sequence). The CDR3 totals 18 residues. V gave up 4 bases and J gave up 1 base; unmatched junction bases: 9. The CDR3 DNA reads TGTGCCAGCAGTTCGACTAGCGGGGCCAGCCCGTCCTACAATGAGCAGTTCTTC. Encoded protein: CASSSTSGASPSYNEQFF.

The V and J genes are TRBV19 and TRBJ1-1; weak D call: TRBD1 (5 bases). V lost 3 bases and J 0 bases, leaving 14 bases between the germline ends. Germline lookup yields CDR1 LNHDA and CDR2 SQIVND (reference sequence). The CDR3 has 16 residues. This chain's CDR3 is CASSIPGGRMNTEAFF. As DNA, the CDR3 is TGTGCCAGTAGTATCCCGGGGGGAAGGATGAACACTGAAGCTTTCTTT.

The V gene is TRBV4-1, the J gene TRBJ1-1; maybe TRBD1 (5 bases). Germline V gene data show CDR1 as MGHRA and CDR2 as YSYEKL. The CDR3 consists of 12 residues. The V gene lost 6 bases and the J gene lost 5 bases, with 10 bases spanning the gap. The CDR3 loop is CASSLRGTEAFF. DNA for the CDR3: TGCGCCAGCAGTCTTAGGGGTACTGAAGCTTTCTTT.

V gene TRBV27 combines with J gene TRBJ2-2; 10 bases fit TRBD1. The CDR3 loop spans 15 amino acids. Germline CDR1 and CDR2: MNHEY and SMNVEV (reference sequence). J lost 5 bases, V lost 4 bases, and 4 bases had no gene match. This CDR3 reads CASSWGQGYTGELFF. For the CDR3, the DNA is TGTGCCAGCAGTTGGGGACAGGGGTATACCGGGGAGCTGTTTTTT.

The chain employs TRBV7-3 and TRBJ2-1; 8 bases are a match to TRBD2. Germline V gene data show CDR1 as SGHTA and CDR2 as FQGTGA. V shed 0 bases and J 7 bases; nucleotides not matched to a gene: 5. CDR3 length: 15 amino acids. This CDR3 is CASSLTGGAVNEQFF. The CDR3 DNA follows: TGTGCCAGCAGCTTAACCGGGGGGGCCGTTAATGAGCAGTTCTTC.

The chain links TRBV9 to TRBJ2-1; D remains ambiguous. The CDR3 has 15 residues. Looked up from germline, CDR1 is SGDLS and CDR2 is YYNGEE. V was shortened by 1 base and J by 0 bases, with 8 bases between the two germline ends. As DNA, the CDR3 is TGTGCCAGCAGCGTAACGGCTAGCTCCTACAATGAGCAGTTCTTC. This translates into CASSVTASSYNEQFF.

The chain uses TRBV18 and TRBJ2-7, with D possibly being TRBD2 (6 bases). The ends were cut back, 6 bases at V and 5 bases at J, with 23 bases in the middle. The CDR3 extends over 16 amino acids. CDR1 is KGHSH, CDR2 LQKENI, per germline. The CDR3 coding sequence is TGTGCCAGCTCGCAGGGACTCTCTGGCAGGGTTAACGAGCAGTACTTC. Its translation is CASSQGLSGRVNEQYF. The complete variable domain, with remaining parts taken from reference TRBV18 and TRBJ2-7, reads NAGVMQNPRHLVRRRGQEARLRCSPMKGHSHVYWYRQLPEEGLKFMVYLQKENIIDESGMPKERFSAEFPKEGPSILRIQQVVRGDSAAYFCASSQGLSGRVNEQYFGPGTRLTVT.

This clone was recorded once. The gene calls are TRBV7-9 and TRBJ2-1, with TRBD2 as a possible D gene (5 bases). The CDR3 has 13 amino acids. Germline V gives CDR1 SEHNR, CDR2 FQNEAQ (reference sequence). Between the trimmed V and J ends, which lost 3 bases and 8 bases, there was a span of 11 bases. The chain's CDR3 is CASSFLERDEQFF. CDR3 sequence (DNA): TGTGCCAGCAGCTTTCTAGAGAGGGATGAGCAGTTCTTC.

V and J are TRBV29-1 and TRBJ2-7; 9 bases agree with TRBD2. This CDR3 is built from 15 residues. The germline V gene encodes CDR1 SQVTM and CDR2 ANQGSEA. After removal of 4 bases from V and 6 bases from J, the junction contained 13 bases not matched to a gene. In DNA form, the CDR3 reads TGCAGCGTTGGGCCCCGGACTAGCGAAGTGCGCGAGCAGTACTTC. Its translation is CSVGPRTSEVREQYF.

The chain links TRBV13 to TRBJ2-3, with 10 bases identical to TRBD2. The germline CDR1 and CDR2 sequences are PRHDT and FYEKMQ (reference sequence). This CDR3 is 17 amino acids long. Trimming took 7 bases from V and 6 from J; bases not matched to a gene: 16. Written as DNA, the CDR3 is TGTGCCAGCACCATTGGACTAGCGGAGAGTAAGGGGGATACGCAGTATTTT. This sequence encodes CASTIGLAESKGDTQYF.

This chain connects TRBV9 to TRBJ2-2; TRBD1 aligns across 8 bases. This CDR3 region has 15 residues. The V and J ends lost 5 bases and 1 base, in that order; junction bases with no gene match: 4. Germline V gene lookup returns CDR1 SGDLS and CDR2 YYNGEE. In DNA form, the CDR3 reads TGTGCCAGCAGGCCCGGGACAGGGAACACCGGGGAGCTGTTTTTT. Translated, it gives CASRPGTGNTGELFF.

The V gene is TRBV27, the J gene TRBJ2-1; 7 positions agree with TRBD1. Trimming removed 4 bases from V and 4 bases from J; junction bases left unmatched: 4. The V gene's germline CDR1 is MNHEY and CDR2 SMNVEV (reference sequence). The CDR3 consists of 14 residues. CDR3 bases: TGTGCCAGCAGTTACCAGGGGGAATACAATGAGCAGTTCTTC. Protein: CASSYQGEYNEQFF.

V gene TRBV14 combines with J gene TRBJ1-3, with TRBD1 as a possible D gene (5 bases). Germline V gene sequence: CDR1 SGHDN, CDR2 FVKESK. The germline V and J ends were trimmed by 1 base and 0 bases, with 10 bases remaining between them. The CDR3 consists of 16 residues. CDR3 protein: CASSQVTGNSGNTIYF. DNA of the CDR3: TGTGCCAGCAGCCAAGTAACAGGCAACTCTGGAAACACCATATATTTT.